These 18 T cell receptor beta chains originate from one sample sequenced in a study of neurological immune-mediated disorders. TCRdb itself ran the 5' RACE reads through MiXCR, one entry per CDR3 protein. The table lists 67,000 or so distinct CDR3 sequences, roughly 13% of them singletons, with 4.5% to 5.5% in the top ten. Described time point: longitudinal time-point 1 (baseline). Sequencing used PBMCs. The receptors were gathered from a female donor with HTLV-1-associated myelopathy (HAM/TSP).

The table lists this clonotype with many counts. In DNA form, the CDR3 reads TGTGCCAGCAAAGGGACTAGCGGGGGGTCTGAGCAGTTCTTC. It yields the protein CASKGTSGGSEQFF. The J gene is TRBJ2-1, the V gene TRBV6-5; 15 bases match TRBD2. The V gene's germline CDR1 is MNHEY and CDR2 SVGAGI. The CDR3 spans 14 residues. The junction had 4 bases not matched to a gene; V was cut back by 7 bases and J by 9 bases.

This clonotype appeared a few times. The V gene is TRBV2, the J gene TRBJ2-3; weak D call: TRBD1 (5 bases). Germline V gives CDR1 SNHLY, CDR2 FYNNEI. Trimming cost V 6 bases and J 0 bases, with 10 bases left between them. This CDR3 is 14 amino acids long. This chain's CDR3 is CASSRQTSTDTQYF. For the CDR3, the DNA is TGTGCCAGCAGCAGACAGACAAGCACAGATACGCAGTATTTT.

This clonotype was recorded at least ten times. The chain joins TRBV9 to TRBJ2-1, with D hard to call. Germline CDR1 is SGDLS and CDR2 is YYNGEE. Trimming took 0 bases from V and 0 from J, leaving 7 bases between them. This CDR3 is built from 15 residues. CDR3 nucleotide sequence: TGTGCCAGCAGCGTAGCGCAGAACTCCTACAATGAGCAGTTCTTC. Its protein is CASSVAQNSYNEQFF.

This rearrangement joins TRBV11-2 to TRBJ2-7, with 7 nucleotides matching TRBD1. CDR3 length equals 15 residues. Germline V CDR1 and CDR2: SGHAT, FQNNGV. V trimming: 7 bases; J trimming: 2 bases; junction bases outside the gene matches: 11. In DNA, the CDR3 is TGTGCCAGCACCCTGGACAGGAGCCGTCCCTACGAGCAGTACTTC. Translation gives CASTLDRSRPYEQYF.

A word on this clonotype: One end of the junction is discordant with germline, which a read error may explain. The chain combines TRBV25-1 with TRBJ2-3; TRBD2 is a possible D gene (7 bases). Germline V gene sequence: CDR1 MGHDK, CDR2 SYGVNS. This CDR3 region has 15 residues. The CDR3 spells CTSRGRGGEPYTQYF. CDR3 bases: TGTACCAGCAGAGGTCGAGGGGGGGAACCCTATACACAGTATTTT.

This clonotype was seen repeatedly, ten times or more. The chain couples TRBV24-1 to TRBJ2-3; the match to TRBD1 covers 9 bases. The CDR3 totals 14 residues. Losses at the gene ends were 3 bases for V and 4 bases for J; bases not matched to a gene: 1. CDR1 and CDR2 from the germline V gene are KGHDR and SFDVKD. CDR3 region: CATSDTGGPDTQYF. For the CDR3, the DNA is TGTGCCACCAGTGATACAGGGGGCCCAGATACGCAGTATTTT.

The sample holds many counts of this clonotype. This chain connects TRBV20-1 to TRBJ2-3; 15 positions agree with TRBD2. Trimming at V came to 5 bases and at J to 6 bases, leaving 3 bases not matched to a gene. There are 14 residues in the CDR3. In germline, CDR1 is DFQATT, CDR2 SNEGSKA (reference sequence). Here the CDR3 DNA reads TGCAGTGCTGGGGGACTAGCGGGGGGCGATACGCAGTATTTT. Translated: CSAGGLAGGDTQYF.

The chain has TRBV19 and TRBJ1-4; D not resolved. V was clipped by 3 bases and J by 7 bases, with 9 bases between them. The CDR3 contains 13 residues. Germline V gene lookup returns CDR1 LNHDA and CDR2 SQIVND (reference sequence). CDR3 nucleotides: TGTGCCAGTAGTATCCGGGCTGCTGAAAAACTGTTTTTT. It yields the protein CASSIRAAEKLFF.

This clonotype occurred many times. The V call is TRBV12-3 or TRBV12-4, the J call TRBJ1-3; D possibly corresponds to TRBD1 (6 bases). The germline V and J ends were trimmed by 6 bases and 0 bases, with 12 bases remaining between them. The CDR3 sequence is 15 residues long. DNA for the CDR3: TGTGCCAGCAGCCTAAGACAGGCCTCTGGAAACACCATATATTTT. This sequence encodes CASSLRQASGNTIYF.

This clonotype occurred many times. The J gene is TRBJ2-1, the V gene TRBV5-6; 7 positions agree with TRBD1. The CDR3 runs to 14 residues. Losses at the gene ends were 4 bases for V and 8 bases for J; bases not matched to a gene: 9. From germline, CDR1 is SGHDT and CDR2 YYEEEE. CDR3 region: CASSETGSLDEQFF. DNA of the CDR3: TGTGCCAGCAGCGAGACAGGGTCGCTGGATGAGCAGTTCTTC.

This clonotype has ten or more counts. The J gene is TRBJ1-4, the V gene TRBV5-6; D unresolved. CDR1 is SGHDT and CDR2 is YYEEEE in the germline V gene. V was cut by 1 base and J by 8 bases, with 12 bases left in between. The CDR3 contains 14 residues. CDR3 DNA: TGTGCCAGCAGCTTGAACACGCCGGGGGAAAAACTGTTTTTT. Its protein is CASSLNTPGEKLFF.

In this sample, this clonotype turned up many times. This sequence joins TRBV9 and TRBJ2-3; D possibly matches TRBD1 or TRBD2 (5 bases each). CDR1 SGDLS and CDR2 YYNGEE come from the germline V gene. The length of the CDR3 is 16 residues. The germline V and J ends were trimmed by 1 base and 5 bases, with 17 bases remaining between them. The CDR3 region is CASSVRSGTLGDTQYF. For the CDR3, the DNA is TGTGCCAGCAGCGTAAGATCAGGGACCCTCGGAGATACGCAGTATTTT.

The chain carries TRBV20-1 and TRBJ2-4; 7 positions agree with TRBD1. The J segment lost 2 bases and the V segment lost 2 bases, leaving 3 bases of the junction unmatched. Germline CDR1 is DFQATT and CDR2 is SNEGSKA (reference sequence). There are 14 residues in the CDR3. CDR3 region: CSARLRGPKNIQYF. In nucleotides, the CDR3 is TGCAGTGCTAGACTAAGGGGGCCCAAAAACATTCAGTACTTC.

V and J are TRBV20-1 and TRBJ1-2, with 8 bases lining up with TRBD1. J was trimmed by 7 bases and V by 4 bases; bases with no gene match: 8. The CDR3 runs 13 residues. Germline CDR1 DFQATT, CDR2 SNEGSKA (reference sequence). The CDR3 nucleotides read TGCAGTGCTATCTCCCAGGGGGCGGTTGGCTACACCTTC. Amino acids: CSAISQGAVGYTF.

This sequence joins TRBV6-1 and TRBJ2-3; 7 nucleotides align to TRBD1. J gave up 4 bases and V 4 bases, and 11 bases lay outside the gene matches. CDR3 length: 16 amino acids. Germline V lookup: CDR1 MNHNS, CDR2 SASEGT. CDR3 in amino acids: CASSGYRQGRPDTQYF. The CDR3, as DNA: TGTGCCAGCAGTGGGTATCGACAGGGTCGTCCAGATACGCAGTATTTT.

This clonotype showed up many times. The J gene is TRBJ1-2, the V gene TRBV20-1; no clear D. V lost 1 base and J lost 2, with 14 bases in between. This CDR3 has 15 residues. The germline V gene encodes CDR1 DFQATT and CDR2 SNEGSKA (reference sequence). The CDR3 is CSARGRHGKNYGYTF. Here the CDR3 DNA reads TGCAGTGCTAGAGGCCGGCACGGGAAGAACTATGGCTACACCTTC.

This clonotype was seen more than once but under ten times. The chain has TRBV7-9 and TRBJ2-2, with D perhaps TRBD1 or TRBD2 (7 bases each). Trimming took 6 bases from V and 6 from J, leaving 17 bases between them. The CDR3 consists of 15 residues. Per the germline V gene, CDR1 is SEHNR and CDR2 is FQNEAQ (reference sequence). DNA for the CDR3: TGTGCCAGCAGACCCCCACAGGGGAGGGCCGGGGAGCTGTTTTTT. Its translation is CASRPPQGRAGELFF.

Sample share makes this clonotype medium-sized (0.01 to 0.1%). The rearrangement links TRBV29-1 to TRBJ2-1; weak D call: TRBD2 (7 bases). CDR3 length: 12 residues. With 6 bases removed from V and 12 bases from J, the gap between germline ends came to 18 bases. The germline V gene has CDR1 SQVTM and CDR2 ANQGSEA. Here the CDR3 reads CSVEGGGVVQFF. For the CDR3, the DNA is TGCAGCGTGGAGGGCGGGGGCGTAGTGCAGTTCTTC.